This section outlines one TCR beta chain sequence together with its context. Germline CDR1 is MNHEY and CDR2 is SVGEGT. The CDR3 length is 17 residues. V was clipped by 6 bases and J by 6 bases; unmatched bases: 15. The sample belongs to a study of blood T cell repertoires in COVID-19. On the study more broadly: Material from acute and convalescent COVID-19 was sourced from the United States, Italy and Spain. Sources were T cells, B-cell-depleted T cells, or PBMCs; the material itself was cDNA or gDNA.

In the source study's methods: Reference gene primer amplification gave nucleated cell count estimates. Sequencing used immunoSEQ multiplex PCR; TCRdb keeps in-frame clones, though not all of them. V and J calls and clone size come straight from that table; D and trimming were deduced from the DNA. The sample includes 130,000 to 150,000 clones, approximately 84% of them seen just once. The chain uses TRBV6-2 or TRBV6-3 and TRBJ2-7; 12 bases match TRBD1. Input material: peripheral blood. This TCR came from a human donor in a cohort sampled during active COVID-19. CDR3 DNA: TGTGCCAGCAGCTCCTCCACCGGGACAGGGGGCTCTGGCGAGCAGTACGTC. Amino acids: CASSSSTGTGGSGEQYV.